This T cell receptor beta chain was found in a study of response to subunit inactivated influenza vaccine. Study results and limitations: It was the authors' suggestion that each seasonal influenza vaccination recruits few new T cells.

One entry per CDR3 protein results from TCRdb running MiXCR on the RT-PCR reads. The table shows more than 450,000 distinct CDR3 sequences, with 10% to 15% occurring only once. Worth noting for this clonotype: The antigen remains unidentified.

Per the germline V gene, CDR1 is MNHEY and CDR2 is SMNVEV (reference sequence). CDR3 length: 16 residues. The junction had 4 bases not matched to a gene; V was cut back by 1 base and J by 1 base. Sequences were derived from PBMCs from blood, sampled on the day of vaccination. This chain links TRBV27 with TRBJ2-1; TRBD2 agrees at 7 bases. This clonotype was sampled from a middle-aged man who received an inactivated influenza vaccine. CDR3 in DNA: TGTGCCAGCAGTTTATTGGGCGGGAGTTCCTACAATGAGCAGTTCTTC. Amino acids: CASSLLGGSSYNEQFF.